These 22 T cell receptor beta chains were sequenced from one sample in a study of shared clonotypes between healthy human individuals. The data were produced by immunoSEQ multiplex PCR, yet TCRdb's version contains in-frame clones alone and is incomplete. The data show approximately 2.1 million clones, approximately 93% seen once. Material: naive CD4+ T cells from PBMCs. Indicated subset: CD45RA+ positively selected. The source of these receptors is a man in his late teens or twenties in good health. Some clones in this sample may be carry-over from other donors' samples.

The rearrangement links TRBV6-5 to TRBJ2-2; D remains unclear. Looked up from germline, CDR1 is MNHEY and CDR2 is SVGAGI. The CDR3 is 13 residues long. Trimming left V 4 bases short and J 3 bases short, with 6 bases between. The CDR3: CASSSLYTGELFF. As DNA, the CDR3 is TGTGCCAGCAGTTCCCTTTACACCGGGGAGCTGTTTTTT.

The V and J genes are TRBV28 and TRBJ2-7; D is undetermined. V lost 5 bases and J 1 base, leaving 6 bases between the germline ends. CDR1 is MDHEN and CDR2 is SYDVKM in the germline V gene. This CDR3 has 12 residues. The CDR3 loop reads CASSPESYEQYF. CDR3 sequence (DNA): TGTGCCAGCAGTCCCGAATCCTACGAGCAGTACTTC.

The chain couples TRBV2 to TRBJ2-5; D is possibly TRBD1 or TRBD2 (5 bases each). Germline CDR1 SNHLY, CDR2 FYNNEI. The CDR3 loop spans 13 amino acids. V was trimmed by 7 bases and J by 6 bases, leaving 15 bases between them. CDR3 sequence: CASMGDGQQTQYF. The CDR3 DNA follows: TGTGCCAGCATGGGGGACGGTCAGCAGACCCAGTACTTC.

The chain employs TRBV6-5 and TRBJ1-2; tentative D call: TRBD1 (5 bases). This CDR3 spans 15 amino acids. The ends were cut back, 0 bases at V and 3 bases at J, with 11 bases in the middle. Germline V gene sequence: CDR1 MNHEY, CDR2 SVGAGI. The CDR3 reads CASSYSQGQDYGYTF. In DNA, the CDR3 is TGTGCCAGCAGTTACTCGCAGGGTCAGGACTATGGCTACACCTTC.

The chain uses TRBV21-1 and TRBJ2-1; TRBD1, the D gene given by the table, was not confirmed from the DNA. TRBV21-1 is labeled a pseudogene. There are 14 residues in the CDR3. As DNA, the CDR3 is TGTGCCAGCAGCAAACAGGGCGATCCAGGTGAGCAGTTCTTC. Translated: CASSKQGDPGEQFF.

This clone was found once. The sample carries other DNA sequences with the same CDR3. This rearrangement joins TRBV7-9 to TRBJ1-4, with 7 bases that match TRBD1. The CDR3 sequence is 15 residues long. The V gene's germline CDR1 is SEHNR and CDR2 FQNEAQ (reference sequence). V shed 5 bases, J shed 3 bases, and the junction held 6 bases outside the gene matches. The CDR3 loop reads CASSPRGGSNEKLFF. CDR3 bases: TGTGCCAGCAGCCCCAGGGGGGGCTCTAATGAAAAACTGTTTTTT.

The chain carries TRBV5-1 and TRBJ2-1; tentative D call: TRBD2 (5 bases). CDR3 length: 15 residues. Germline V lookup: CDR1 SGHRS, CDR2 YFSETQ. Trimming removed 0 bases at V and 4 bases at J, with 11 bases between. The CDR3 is CASSLGSLGYNEQFF. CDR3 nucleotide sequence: TGCGCCAGCAGCTTGGGGTCACTAGGATACAATGAGCAGTTCTTC.

CDR3 sequence (DNA): TGTGCTAGTGGTTCAACAGGGGCCCACGAGCAGTACTTC. Protein product: CASGSTGAHEQYF. The rearrangement joins TRBV12-5 to TRBJ2-7; 7 positions match TRBD1. The junction had 5 bases not matched to a gene; V was cut back by 4 bases and J by 5 bases. The CDR3 loop spans 13 amino acids. Germline V CDR1 and CDR2: LGHNT, FRNRAP.

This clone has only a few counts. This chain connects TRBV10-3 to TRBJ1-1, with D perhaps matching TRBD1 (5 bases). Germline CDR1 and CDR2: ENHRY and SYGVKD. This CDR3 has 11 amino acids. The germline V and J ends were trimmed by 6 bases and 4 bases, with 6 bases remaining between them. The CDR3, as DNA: TGTGCCATCAGGGGGCCCACTGAAGCTTTCTTT. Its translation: CAIRGPTEAFF.

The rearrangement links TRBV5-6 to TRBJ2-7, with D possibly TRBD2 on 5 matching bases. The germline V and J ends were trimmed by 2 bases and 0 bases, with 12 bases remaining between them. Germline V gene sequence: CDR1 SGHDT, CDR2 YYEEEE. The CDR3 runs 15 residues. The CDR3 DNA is TGTGCCAGCAGCTTTCGCGGGTCTAGCTCCTACGAGCAGTACTTC. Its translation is CASSFRGSSSYEQYF. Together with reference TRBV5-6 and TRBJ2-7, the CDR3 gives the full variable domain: DAGVTQSPTHLIKTRGQQVTLRCSPKSGHDTVSWYQQALGQGPQFIFQYYEEEERQRGNFPDRFSGHQFPNYSSELNVNALLLGDSALYLCASSFRGSSSYEQYFGPGTRLTVT.

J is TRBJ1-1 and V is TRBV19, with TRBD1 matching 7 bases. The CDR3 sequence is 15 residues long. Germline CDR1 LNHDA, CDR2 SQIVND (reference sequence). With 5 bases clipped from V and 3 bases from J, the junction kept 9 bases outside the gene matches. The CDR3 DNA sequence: TGTGCCAGTAGTGGCCACAGGGGAGAGGACACTGAAGCTTTCTTT. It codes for CASSGHRGEDTEAFF.

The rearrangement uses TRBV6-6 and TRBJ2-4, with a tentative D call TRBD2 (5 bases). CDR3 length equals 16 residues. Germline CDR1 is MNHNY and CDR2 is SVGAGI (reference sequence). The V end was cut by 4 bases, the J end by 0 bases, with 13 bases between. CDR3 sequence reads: CASSSVERLAKNIQYF. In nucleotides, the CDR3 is TGTGCCAGCAGTTCCGTAGAGCGGCTAGCCAAAAACATTCAGTACTTC.

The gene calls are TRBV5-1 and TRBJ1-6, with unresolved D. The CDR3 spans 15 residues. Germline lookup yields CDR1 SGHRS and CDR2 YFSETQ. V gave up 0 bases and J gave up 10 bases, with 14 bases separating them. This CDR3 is CASSLDWRVESPLHF. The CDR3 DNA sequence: TGCGCCAGCAGCTTGGATTGGAGGGTAGAGTCACCCCTCCACTTT.

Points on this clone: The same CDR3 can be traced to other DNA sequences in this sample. In DNA form, the CDR3 reads TGTGCCAGCAGCGTAGCCCGGGACAGGGGGAACACCGGGGAGCTGTTTTTT. This gives the protein CASSVARDRGNTGELFF. The chain links TRBV9 to TRBJ2-2; TRBD1 matches at 10 bases. The CDR3 has 17 residues. Looked up from germline, CDR1 is SGDLS and CDR2 is YYNGEE. J was trimmed by 1 base and V by 0 bases; bases with no gene match: 3.

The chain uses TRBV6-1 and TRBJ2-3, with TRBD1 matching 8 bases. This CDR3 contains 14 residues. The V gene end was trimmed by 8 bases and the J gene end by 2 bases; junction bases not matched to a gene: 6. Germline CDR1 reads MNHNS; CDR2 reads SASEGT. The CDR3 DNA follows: TGTGCCAGCTTATGGGACAGGCCCACAGATACGCAGTATTTT. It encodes CASLWDRPTDTQYF.

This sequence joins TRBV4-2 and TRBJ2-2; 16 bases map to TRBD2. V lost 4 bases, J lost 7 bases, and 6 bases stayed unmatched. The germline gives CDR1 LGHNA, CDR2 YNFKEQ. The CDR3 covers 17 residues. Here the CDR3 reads CASSPGTSGRAHGELFF. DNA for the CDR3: TGTGCCAGCAGCCCGGGGACTAGCGGGAGGGCCCACGGGGAGCTGTTTTTT.

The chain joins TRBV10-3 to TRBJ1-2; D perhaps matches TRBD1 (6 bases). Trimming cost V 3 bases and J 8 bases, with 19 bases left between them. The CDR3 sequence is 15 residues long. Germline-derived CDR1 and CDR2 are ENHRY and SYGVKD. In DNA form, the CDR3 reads TGTGCCATCAGTGACCGACAGGATGGGGGATACGGCTACACCTTC. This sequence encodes CAISDRQDGGYGYTF.

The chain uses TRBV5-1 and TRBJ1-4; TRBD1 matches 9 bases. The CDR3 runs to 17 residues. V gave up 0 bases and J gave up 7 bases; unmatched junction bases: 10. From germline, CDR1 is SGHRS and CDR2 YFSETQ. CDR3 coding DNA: TGCGCCAGCAGCTTGGCCGTCACAGGGGGCCAGGGTGAAAAACTGTTTTTT. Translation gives CASSLAVTGGQGEKLFF.

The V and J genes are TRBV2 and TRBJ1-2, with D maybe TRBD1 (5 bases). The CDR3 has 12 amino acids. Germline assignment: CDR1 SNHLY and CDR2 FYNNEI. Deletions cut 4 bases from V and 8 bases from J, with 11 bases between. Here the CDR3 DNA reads TGTGCCAGCAGTGTCGCCGAGGGGGGCTACACCTTC. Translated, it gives CASSVAEGGYTF.

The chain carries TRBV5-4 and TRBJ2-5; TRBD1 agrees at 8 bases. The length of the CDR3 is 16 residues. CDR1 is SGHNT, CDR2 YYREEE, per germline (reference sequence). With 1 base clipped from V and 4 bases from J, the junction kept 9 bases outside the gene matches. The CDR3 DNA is TGTGCCAGCAGCTTGAGTTTGGACAGGGTTGGAGAGACCCAGTACTTC. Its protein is CASSLSLDRVGETQYF.

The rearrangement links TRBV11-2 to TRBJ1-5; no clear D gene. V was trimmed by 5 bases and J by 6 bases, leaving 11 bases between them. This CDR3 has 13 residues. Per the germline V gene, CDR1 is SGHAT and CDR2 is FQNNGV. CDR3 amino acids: CASSENLAQPQHF. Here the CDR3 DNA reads TGTGCCAGCAGCGAAAATTTGGCTCAGCCCCAGCATTTT.

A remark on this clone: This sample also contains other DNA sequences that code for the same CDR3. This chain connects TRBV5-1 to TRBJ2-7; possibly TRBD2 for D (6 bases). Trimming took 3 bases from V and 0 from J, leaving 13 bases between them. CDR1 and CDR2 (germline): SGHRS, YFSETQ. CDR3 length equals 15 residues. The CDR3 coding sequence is TGCGCCAGCAGCTGGGGGACTCTGAGCTCCTACGAGCAGTACTTC. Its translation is CASSWGTLSSYEQYF.